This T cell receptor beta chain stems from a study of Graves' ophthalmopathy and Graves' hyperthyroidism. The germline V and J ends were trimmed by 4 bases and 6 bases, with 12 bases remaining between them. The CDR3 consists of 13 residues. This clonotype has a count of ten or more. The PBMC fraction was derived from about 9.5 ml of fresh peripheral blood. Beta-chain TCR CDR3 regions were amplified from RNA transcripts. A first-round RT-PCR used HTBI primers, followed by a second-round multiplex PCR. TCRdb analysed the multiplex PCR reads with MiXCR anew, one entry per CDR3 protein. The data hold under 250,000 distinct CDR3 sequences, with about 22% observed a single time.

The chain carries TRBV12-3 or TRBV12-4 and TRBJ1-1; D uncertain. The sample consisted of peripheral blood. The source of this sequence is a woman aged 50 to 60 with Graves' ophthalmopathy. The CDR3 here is CASSWPLRAEAFF. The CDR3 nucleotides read TGTGCCAGCAGTTGGCCGCTAAGGGCTGAAGCTTTCTTT.